This entry describes one T cell receptor (beta chain). Its target is not known. The sample is drawn from a study of regulatory T cells in long-lasting Graves disease. General study findings and limits: Since the sample size was small, accuracy may have been reduced.

The CDR3 runs to 16 residues. Germline V CDR1 and CDR2: SGHDT, YYEEEE. The V and J ends lost 3 bases and 6 bases respectively, with 19 bases between them. Library construction for TCR beta used iRepertoire HTBI primers and Arm-PCR of CDR3 regions. TCRdb re-derived calls from the multiplex PCR reads in MiXCR, one entry per CDR3 protein. The profile covers a few hundred thousand distinct CDR3 sequences, with roughly 14% appearing a single time and about 10% taken by the ten largest. Time point defined: newly diagnosed GD, antithyroid drugs for less than 3 months. Scientists built the TCR library using RNA that was extracted from PBMCs. The sample also formed part of further work on T cells in Graves' hyperthyroidism and ophthalmopathy. This second study notes: The hyperthyroidism patients had all been newly diagnosed, and their disease duration was under 2 months. Their ages ranged from 18 to 65 years. A patient was excluded if there was uncontrolled infection, other autoimmune disease, pregnancy or lactation.

The chain combines TRBV5-6 with TRBJ1-3; no clear D. The sequences come from peripheral blood mononuclear cells (PBMCs), collected at new diagnosis, from a patient treated with antithyroid drugs. This sequence was found in a man under 40 with Graves disease. The CDR3 region is CASSSFGGLGPNTIYF. The CDR3, as DNA: TGTGCCAGCAGCTCCTTCGGTGGATTGGGCCCAAACACCATATATTTT. The entire variable domain, with the rest obtained from reference TRBV5-6 and TRBJ1-3, is as follows: DAGVTQSPTHLIKTRGQQVTLRCSPKSGHDTVSWYQQALGQGPQFIFQYYEEEERQRGNFPDRFSGHQFPNYSSELNVNALLLGDSALYLCASSSFGGLGPNTIYFGEGSWLTVV.